This T cell receptor (beta chain) was sequenced during a study of shared clonotypes between healthy human individuals (dated by TCRdb to 2018 to 2021). Notes on the research overall: The cohort included three men and a couple of women between 18 and 49 years of age. For each donor, CD4 naive and CD4 memory were each run on three plates, CD8 naive on two plates, and CD8 memory on one plate. To estimate repertoire size and how much clonotypes are shared between individuals, the study performed deep sequencing of blood TCR repertoires from about 5 healthy adults. To increase sequencing depth and limit assay-specific biases, different laboratories used diverse techniques to prepare libraries and sequence TCR repertoires. Each donor's leukapheresis produced roughly between about 0.9 and 9.5 billion PBMCs. The study at large found these results: About 5% of naive CD4, more than 3% of naive CD8, approximately 2.2% of memory CD4, and about 0.4% of memory CD8 clonotypes were shared across several donors. Incomplete sequencing was indicated by rarefaction of sorted-subset datasets, despite the large sequencing depth. Sampling was limited to blood, and TCR repertoires in tissue likely differ from TCR repertoires in blood. Estimated clonotype richness was generally larger for naive than for memory subsets. Compared with non-shared clonotypes, the clonotypes found in all four sorted-subset donors had higher generation probabilities. Pairwise subsampling indicated that sequencing depth was expected to affect the degree of clonotype sharing among donors. The genetic and exposure-history diversity represented was limited by the small number of donors.

TCR CDR3 regions were amplified from genomic DNA by multiplex PCR using the deep immunoSEQ assay. Genomic DNA extracted from each cell subset was distributed evenly over all wells of several immunoSEQ 96-well plates, and each plate served as one replicate. For sorted subsets, around 0.2 ug genomic DNA, equal to 25,000 to 35,000 T cell genomes, was loaded into each replicate PCR. The purified libraries were quantified using a Qubit 3.0 fluorometer, sized with a Bioanalyzer 2100, and then quantified again using the KAPA Library Quantification kit. Every immunoSEQ 96-well plate was sequenced on a dedicated single-read 150-cycle Illumina NextSeq 550 flow cell. In the original analysis: The immunoSEQ output contained only junctional sequences without quality scores, so filtering could not match that applied to full-length reads. Sequences were annotated with PyIR, a Python wrapper for IgBLAST v1.9, and V/J genes and CDR3 were assigned using IMGT germline references. Any read was removed if the V/J assignment was weak (E-value above 1e-6), the CDR3 was missing, or the read contained stop codons, out-of-frame junctions, or ambiguous translated residues. V3J clonotypes were defined by identical inferred V gene, J gene, and CDR3 amino acid sequence. Percentage overlap between repertoires was calculated by dividing the number of shared unique clonotypes by the size of the smaller repertoire. RTK rarefaction, the Chao1 estimator, and Recon v2.1 estimates of unobserved clonotypes were used to assess repertoire richness. For all TCRbeta clonotypes obtained by the gDNA method from four donors, generation probabilities were computed with OLGA. In its TCRdb copy, this immuneACCESS table keeps in-frame sequences only and misses some clones. Where compared with another copy, unresolved V genes explain less than half of these, and the others have no known cause. From that table come the V and J calls and clone size; the DNA was used to work out D and trimming. The sample table lists around 330,000 clones, around two thirds of them with a count of one. Under 13% of the sample goes to the ten largest clones.

Donors were healthy HIV-negative adults with no recently reported acute infections or vaccinations. Every donor was a Caucasian adult living in Nashville, Tennessee, USA. CD4+ T cells were enriched by magnetic negative selection; naive cells were then positively selected on CD45RA, and the negative fraction formed the memory subset. Blood was collected by leukapheresis, and PBMCs were isolated by Ficoll-Histopaque density gradient centrifugation and then cryopreserved in liquid nitrogen vapor phase. Analytical flow cytometry was used to check the purity and quantity of every magnetically sorted T cell population. From each sorted fraction, genomic DNA was isolated and quantified by UV absorbance on a Nanodrop 2000c. With regard to this clone: Its antigen is unknown. Per-nucleotide qualities are absent, and no much larger clonotype sits a single base away. The sample holds other DNA sequences that translate to the same CDR3.

The sequencing sample was made of memory CD4+ T cells sorted from blood. The cell subset or site label, as the study defines it: CD45RA-negative fraction. The TCR sequence derives from a man younger than 40 in good health.

The sequenced DNA: TGTGCCAGCAGGAGGACTAGCGGGATTTCCTACGAGCAGTACTTC. This is translated as CASRRTSGISYEQYF. In this chain, TRBV28 is recombined with TRBJ2-7, and TRBD2 matches 12 of the central bases. V ends up 6 bases short and J 1 base short, with an unmatched junction base count of 4. As encoded in the germline V gene, CDR1 is MDHEN while CDR2 is SYDVKM. The CDR3 numbers 15 residues from cysteine through phenylalanine. Left in the record is the CDR3 DNA by itself, 45 bases read in frame from the first base.